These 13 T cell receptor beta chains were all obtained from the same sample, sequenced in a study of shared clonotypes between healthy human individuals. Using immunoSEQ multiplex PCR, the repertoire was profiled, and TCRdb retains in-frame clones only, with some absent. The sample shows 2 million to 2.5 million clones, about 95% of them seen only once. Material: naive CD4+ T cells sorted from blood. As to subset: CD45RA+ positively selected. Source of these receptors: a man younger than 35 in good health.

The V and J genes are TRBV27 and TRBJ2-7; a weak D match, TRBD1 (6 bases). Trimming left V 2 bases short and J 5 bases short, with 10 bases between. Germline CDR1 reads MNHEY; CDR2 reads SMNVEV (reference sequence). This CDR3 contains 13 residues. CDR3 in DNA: TGTGCCAGCAGTTTACTACAGGGCCACGAGCAGTACTTC. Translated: CASSLLQGHEQYF.

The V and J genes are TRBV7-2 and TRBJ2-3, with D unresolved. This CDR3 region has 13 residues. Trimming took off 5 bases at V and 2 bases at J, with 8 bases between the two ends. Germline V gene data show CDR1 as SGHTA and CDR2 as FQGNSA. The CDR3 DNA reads TGTGCCAGCAGCAACTACAACACAGATACGCAGTATTTT. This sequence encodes CASSNYNTDTQYF. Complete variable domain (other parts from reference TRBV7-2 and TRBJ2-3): GAGVSQSPSNKVTEKGKDVELRCDPISGHTALYWYRQSLGQGLEFLIYFQGNSAPDKSGLPSDRFSAERTGGSVSTLTIQRTQQEDSAVYLCASSNYNTDTQYFGPGTRLTVL.

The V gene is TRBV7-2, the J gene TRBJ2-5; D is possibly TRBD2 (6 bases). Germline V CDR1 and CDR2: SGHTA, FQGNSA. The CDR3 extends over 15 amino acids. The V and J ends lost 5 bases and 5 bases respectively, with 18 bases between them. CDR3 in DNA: TGTGCCAGCAGCCCCCGAGGGGAGGTCGGTGAGACCCAGTACTTC. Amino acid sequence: CASSPRGEVGETQYF.

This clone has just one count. In DNA, the CDR3 is TGTGCCAGCAGCATAACAGGAAGAAACGAGCAGTACTTC. It specifies CASSITGRNEQYF. The chain couples TRBV7-2 to TRBJ2-7; TRBD1 is a possible D gene (5 bases). The V gene's germline CDR1 is SGHTA and CDR2 FQGNSA. Trimming pared 5 bases from V and 5 bases from J, leaving 13 bases between. CDR3 length equals 13 residues.

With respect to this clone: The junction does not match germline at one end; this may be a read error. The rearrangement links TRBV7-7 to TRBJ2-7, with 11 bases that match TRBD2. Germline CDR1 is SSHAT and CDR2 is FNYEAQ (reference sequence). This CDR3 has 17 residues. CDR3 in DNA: TGTGCTAGCAGCTTAGTGGTAGCGGGGGGGGACTCCTACGAGCAGTACTTC. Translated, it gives CASSLVVAGGDSYEQYF.

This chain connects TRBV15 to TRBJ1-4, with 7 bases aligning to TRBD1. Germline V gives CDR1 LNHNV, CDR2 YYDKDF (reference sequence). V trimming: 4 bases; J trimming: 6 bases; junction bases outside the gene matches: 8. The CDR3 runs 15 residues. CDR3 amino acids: CATSTSGTVDEKLFF. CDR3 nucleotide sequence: TGTGCCACCAGCACATCCGGGACAGTGGATGAAAAACTGTTTTTT.

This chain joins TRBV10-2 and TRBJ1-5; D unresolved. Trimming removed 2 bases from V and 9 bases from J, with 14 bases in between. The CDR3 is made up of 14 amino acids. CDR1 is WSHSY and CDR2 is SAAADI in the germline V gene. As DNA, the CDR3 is TGCGCCAGCAGTGAGGGAACAGACTTTAGGCCCCAGCATTTT. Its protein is CASSEGTDFRPQHF.

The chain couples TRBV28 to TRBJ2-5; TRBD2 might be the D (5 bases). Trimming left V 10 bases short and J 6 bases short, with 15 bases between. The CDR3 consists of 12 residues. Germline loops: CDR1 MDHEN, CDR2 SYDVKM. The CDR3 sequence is CATGLLKKTQYF. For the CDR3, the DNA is TGTGCCACCGGACTTCTCAAGAAGACCCAGTACTTC. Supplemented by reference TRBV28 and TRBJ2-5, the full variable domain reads DVKVTQSSRYLVKRTGEKVFLECVQDMDHENMFWYRQDPGLGLRLIYFSYDVKMKEKGDIPEGYSVSREKKERFSLILESASTNQTSMYLCATGLLKKTQYFGPGTRLLVL.

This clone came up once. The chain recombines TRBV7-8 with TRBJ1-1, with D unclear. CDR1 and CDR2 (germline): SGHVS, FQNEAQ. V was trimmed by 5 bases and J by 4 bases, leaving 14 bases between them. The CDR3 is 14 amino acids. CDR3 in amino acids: CASSLHRWVTEAFF. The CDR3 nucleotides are TGTGCCAGCAGCCTTCACAGATGGGTCACTGAAGCTTTCTTT.

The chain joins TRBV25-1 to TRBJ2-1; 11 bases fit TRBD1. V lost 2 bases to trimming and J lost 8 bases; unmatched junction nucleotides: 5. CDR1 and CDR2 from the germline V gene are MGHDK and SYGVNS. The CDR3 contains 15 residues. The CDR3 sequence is CASSEPGQGAYEQFF. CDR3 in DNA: TGTGCCAGCAGTGAACCTGGACAGGGGGCGTATGAGCAGTTCTTC.

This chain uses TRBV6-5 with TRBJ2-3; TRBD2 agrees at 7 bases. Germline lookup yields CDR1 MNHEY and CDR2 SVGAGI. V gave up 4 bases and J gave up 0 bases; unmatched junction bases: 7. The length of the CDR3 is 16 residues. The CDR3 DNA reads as TGTGCCAGCAGTTCTCATGGGCGGGAGAGCACAGATACGCAGTATTTT. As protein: CASSSHGRESTDTQYF.

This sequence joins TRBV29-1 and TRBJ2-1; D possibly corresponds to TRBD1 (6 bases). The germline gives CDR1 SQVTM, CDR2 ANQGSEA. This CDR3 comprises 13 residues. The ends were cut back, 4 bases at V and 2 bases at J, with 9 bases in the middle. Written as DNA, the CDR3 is TGCAGCGTTGGCAGGGGTACCTACAATGAGCAGTTCTTC. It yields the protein CSVGRGTYNEQFF.

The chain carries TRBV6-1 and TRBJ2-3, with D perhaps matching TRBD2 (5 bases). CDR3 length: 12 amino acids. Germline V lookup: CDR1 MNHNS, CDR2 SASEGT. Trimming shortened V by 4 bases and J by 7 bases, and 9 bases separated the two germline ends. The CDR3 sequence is CASSVAKHTQYF. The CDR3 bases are TGTGCCAGCAGTGTAGCGAAACATACGCAGTATTTT.